The entry that follows covers one T cell receptor (beta chain) sequence. The clone's antigen remains unknown. The sample holds no much larger clone one base away, and base qualities are not on file. TCRdb names Illumina HiSeq 2000 as the instrument used. Multiplex PCR amplification was used to build the TCR beta chain libraries. The amplified TCR beta chain products were analyzed by high-throughput sequencing. TCRdb reprocessed the public reads (quality trimming at Q25 with fastp, clone calling with MiXCR) and kept in-frame beta chains. Rows merge per CDR3 protein into single entries with the most common DNA and genes. This sample is represented by some 66,000 distinct CDR3 sequences; around three fifths of them were singletons. Roughly 18% of the sample rests with the top ten. This record belongs to a study of breast tumors, draining lymph nodes, adjacent tissues (dated by TCRdb to about 2016). Regarding the research as a whole: In breast cancer patients, the study compared the TCR beta repertoires of tumor, adjacent nontumor tissue and axillary lymph nodes. The study was designed to assess the relationships and possible T-cell exchange between tumor, surrounding tissue and draining lymph node repertoires in human breast cancer. Study-level results and caveats: The similarity between tumor and nontumor tissue repertoires was significantly greater in luminal-like breast cancer than in basal-like breast cancer. The conclusion that tumor T cells originate in lymph nodes was presented as consistent with a hypothesis rather than as directly demonstrated. A scenario in which most tumor T cells derive from the lymph node and then expand within tumor tissue was judged to be consistent with the data. Tumor T-cell repertoires showed less diversity than lymph node repertoires and more diversity than nontumor tissue repertoires, and tumor T-cell repertoires showed preferential V and J gene usage.

For this chain, trimming is 1 base at the V end and 5 bases at the J end, and the number of junction bases without a gene match is 13. Measured from the cysteine to the phenylalanine, the CDR3 is 18 residues long. Only the CDR3 DNA stays, 54 bases, in frame from base 1. CDR1 and CDR2 (KGHSH, LQKENI) derive from the germline V gene. Sample: breast tumor tissue. This TCR was recovered from a female donor with breast cancer. Some clones in this sample may be carry-over from other donors' samples. The chain links TRBV18 with TRBJ2-3, with 9 bases in between that match TRBD2. CDR3 protein: CASSPLRLAAGGGDTQYF. The bases read TGTGCCAGCTCACCACTCAGACTAGCGGCTGGAGGAGGAGATACGCAGTATTTT.